These 8 T cell receptor beta chains share one sample of origin, sequenced in a study of response to subunit inactivated influenza vaccine. TCRdb re-called the RT-PCR reads with MiXCR, one entry per CDR3 protein. In the table there are 600,000 to 850,000 distinct CDR3 sequences, roughly 15% of which are singletons. Sequenced material: PBMCs from blood, taken less than 15 days before vaccination. The receptors here all came from a man between 45 and 60 years old who received an inactivated influenza vaccine.

In regard to this clonotype: An end of the junction does not agree with germline; a read error may underlie this. V is TRBV7-7 and J is TRBJ2-1, with D perhaps TRBD2 (8 bases). This CDR3 comprises 15 residues. The germline V gene encodes CDR1 SSHAT and CDR2 FNYEAQ (reference sequence). The CDR3 protein is CASSLEAGDSTEQFF. The CDR3 DNA follows: TGTGCTAGCAGCTTAGAAGCGGGGGACAGCACGGAGCAGTTCTTC.

The V gene is TRBV5-4, the J gene TRBJ2-1; TRBD2 agrees at 8 bases. CDR1 is SGHNT, CDR2 YYREEE, per germline (reference sequence). The junction had 5 bases not matched to a gene; V was cut back by 4 bases and J by 2 bases. This CDR3 has 15 residues. The CDR3 DNA follows: TGTGCCAGCAGCAAAGCGGGGGAAGCCTACAATGAGCAGTTCTTC. It is translated as CASSKAGEAYNEQFF.

This clonotype was observed many times. This chain joins TRBV5-1 and TRBJ2-5, with a possible D match to TRBD2 (7 bases). The CDR3 loop spans 19 amino acids. Trimming left V 1 base short and J 5 bases short, with 27 bases between. Germline CDR1 SGHRS, CDR2 YFSETQ. CDR3 bases: TGCGCCAGCAGCTTGTGGGGAATTATGAAGGGGGGGACGGAGGAGACCCAGTACTTC. Translation gives CASSLWGIMKGGTEETQYF. The whole variable domain, remainder taken from reference TRBV5-1 and TRBJ2-5, is KAGVTQTPRYLIKTRGQQVTLSCSPISGHRSVSWYQQTPGQGLQFLFEYFSETQRNKGNFPGRFSGRQFSNSRSEMNVSTLELGDSALYLCASSLWGIMKGGTEETQYFGPGTRLLVL.

V and J are TRBV7-2 and TRBJ2-6; D call uncertain. Germline V gives CDR1 SGHTA, CDR2 FQGNSA. V was cut by 3 bases and J by 0 bases, with 6 bases left in between. This CDR3 spans 15 amino acids. The CDR3, as DNA: TGTGCCAGCAGCTTCAGGCCCTCTGGGGCCAACGTCCTGACTTTC. Protein: CASSFRPSGANVLTF.

This clonotype was seen a handful of times. The rearrangement joins TRBV21-1 to TRBJ2-2; the D call TRBD1 from the table was never checked on the DNA. TRBV21-1 is designated a pseudogene. The CDR3 runs 16 residues. In DNA, the CDR3 is TGTGCCAGCAGCAAAGTCCCCCCCGGGGGGACCGGGGAGCTGTTTTTT. It codes for CASSKVPPGGTGELFF.

The sample holds a few counts of this clonotype. This CDR3 reads CASSLVKAYEQYF. The CDR3 nucleotides read TGTGCCAGCAGCTTAGTCAAGGCCTACGAGCAGTACTTC. The chain uses TRBV7-2 and TRBJ2-7; D gene ambiguous. The CDR3 is 13 residues long. Trimming pared 1 base from V and 2 bases from J, leaving 6 bases between. The germline gives CDR1 SGHTA, CDR2 FQGNSA.

A few counts support this clonotype. J is TRBJ2-4 and V is TRBV28, with D possibly being TRBD1 or TRBD2 (5 bases each). CDR3 length equals 11 residues. The germline gives CDR1 MDHEN, CDR2 SYDVKM. Between the trimmed V and J ends, which lost 8 bases and 9 bases, there was a span of 11 bases. CDR3 residues: CASGTRIIQYF. The CDR3 bases are TGTGCCAGCGGGACGCGGATCATTCAGTACTTC.

This clonotype has at least ten counts. The chain employs TRBV10-3 and TRBJ2-2; 9 nucleotides align to TRBD1. Per the germline V gene, CDR1 is ENHRY and CDR2 is SYGVKD. J was trimmed by 3 bases and V by 10 bases; bases with no gene match: 12. CDR3 length equals 16 residues. CDR3 loop: CATRTGTGRYTGELFF. The CDR3 region has the DNA TGTGCCACCAGGACCGGGACAGGGCGTTACACCGGGGAGCTGTTTTTT.